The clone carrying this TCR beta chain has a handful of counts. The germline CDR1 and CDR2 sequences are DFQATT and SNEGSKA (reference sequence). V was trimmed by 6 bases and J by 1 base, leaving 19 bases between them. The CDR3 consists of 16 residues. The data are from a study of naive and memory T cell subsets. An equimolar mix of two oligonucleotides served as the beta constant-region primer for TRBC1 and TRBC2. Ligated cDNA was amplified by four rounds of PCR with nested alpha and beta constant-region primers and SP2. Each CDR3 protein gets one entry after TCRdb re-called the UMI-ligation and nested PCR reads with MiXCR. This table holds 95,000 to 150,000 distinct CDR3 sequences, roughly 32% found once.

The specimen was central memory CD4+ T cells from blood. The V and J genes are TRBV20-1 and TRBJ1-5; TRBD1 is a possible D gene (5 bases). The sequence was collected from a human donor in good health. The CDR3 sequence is CSAKGTGTASNQPQHF. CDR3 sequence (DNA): TGCAGTGCAAAAGGAACCGGGACCGCGAGCAATCAGCCCCAGCATTTT.